This TCR beta chain was recorded in a study of T-cell reconstitution after alpha-beta-depleted transplantation in children. Study observations and caveats: Among T cells one year after transplant, newly produced cells accounted for most counts and diversity. The study traced high day-60 TCRbeta diversity in some patients to surviving recipient T cells and thymic progenitors.

This clonotype appeared many times. The antigen is undetermined. Unique molecular identifiers were incorporated into the prepared TCRbeta library. TCRdb used MiXCR to reprocess the PCR reads, holding one entry per CDR3 protein. The sample includes around 94,000 distinct CDR3 sequences, approximately 8% seen only once; the top ten take approximately 16%. Germline V gives CDR1 SNHLY, CDR2 FYNNEI. There are 15 residues in the CDR3. The germline V and J ends were trimmed by 4 bases and 8 bases, with 19 bases remaining between them. Sample: PBMCs, taken before TCRalphabeta/CD19-depleted stem cell transplant. This sequence originates from a boy younger than 10 with acute lymphoblastic leukemia, due to receive a stem cell transplant. V and J are TRBV2 and TRBJ2-3, with D tentatively TRBD2 (5 bases). The CDR3 spells CASSGDSYGAGTQYF. The CDR3, as DNA: TGTGCCAGCAGTGGGGATAGTTACGGTGCGGGTACGCAGTATTTT.